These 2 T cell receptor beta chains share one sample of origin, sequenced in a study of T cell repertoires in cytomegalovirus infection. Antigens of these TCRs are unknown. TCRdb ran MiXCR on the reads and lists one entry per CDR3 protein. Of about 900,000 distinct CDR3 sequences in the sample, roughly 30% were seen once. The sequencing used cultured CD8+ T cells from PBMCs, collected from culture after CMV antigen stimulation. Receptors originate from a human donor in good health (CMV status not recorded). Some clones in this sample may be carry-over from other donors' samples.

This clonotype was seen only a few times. CDR3 nucleotides: TGTGCCAGCAGTGAAGTGACAGGGAACCTGAATGAGCAGTTCTTC. As protein: CASSEVTGNLNEQFF. The gene calls are TRBV6-1 and TRBJ2-1; TRBD1 aligns across 7 bases. Germline CDR1 is MNHNS and CDR2 is SASEGT. The CDR3 runs 15 residues. V was pared by 1 base and J by 7 bases, with 7 bases of the junction left unmatched.

The CDR3 region has the DNA TGTGCCAGCAGCTTAGGGGGGGGGATTTGGTCCTACGAGCAGTACGTC. Translated: CASSLGGGIWSYEQYV. The chain combines TRBV11-2 with TRBJ2-7; 7 bases line up with TRBD2. The CDR3 totals 16 residues. Germline V gives CDR1 SGHAT, CDR2 FQNNGV. V trimming: 1 base; J trimming: 1 base; junction bases outside the gene matches: 7.